These T cell receptor beta chains were read from a single sample in a study of cytomegalovirus exposure and HLA in healthy donors. Libraries were prepared by immunoSEQ multiplex PCR; TCRdb keeps only in-frame clonotypes and omits some of them. The sample lists 150,000 to 250,000 clones, approximately 85% seen once, with 1.5% in the top ten. The specimen was PBMCs. These receptors originate from a girl between 10 and 17 years old in good health and CMV-seropositive. CDR3s include the opening cysteine and the closing phenylalanine or tryptophan.

cdr3_aa j_call v_call
CASSLGLWSGAETQYF TRBJ2-5 TRBV7-2
CASSLTGLSYEQYF TRBJ2-7 TRBV5-4
CASSVGTGNYGYTF TRBJ1-2 TRBV9
CATSTRGAGYNEQFF TRBJ2-1 TRBV15
CASSLGQGFGELFF TRBJ2-2 TRBV27
CASIWTGEETQYF TRBJ2-5 TRBV7-8
CASSYSQGRDEKLFF TRBJ1-4 TRBV6-5
CASSLAGQLYSPLHF TRBJ1-6 TRBV5-1
CASSLGQVGYTF TRBJ1-2 TRBV9
CAITLWGSGTYEQYF TRBJ2-7 TRBV9
CASNTNTDTQYF TRBJ2-3 TRBV2
CASSQGPGTEAFF TRBJ1-1 TRBV4-1
CASSVSLTNNEQFF TRBJ2-1 TRBV11-3
CASSPGLAYEQYF TRBJ2-7 TRBV27
CASSGRGQGYEQYF TRBJ2-7 TRBV25-1
CASSIGTGGPDEQYF TRBJ2-7 TRBV5-1